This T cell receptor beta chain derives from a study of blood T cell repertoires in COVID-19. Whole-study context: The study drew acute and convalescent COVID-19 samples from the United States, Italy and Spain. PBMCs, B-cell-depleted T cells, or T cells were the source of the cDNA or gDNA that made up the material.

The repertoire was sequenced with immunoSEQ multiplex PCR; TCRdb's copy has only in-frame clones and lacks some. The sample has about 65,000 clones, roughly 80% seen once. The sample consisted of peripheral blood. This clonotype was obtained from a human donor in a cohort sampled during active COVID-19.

CDR3 amino acids: CASSYDQGGLYNEQFF. CDR3 coding DNA: TGTGCCAGCAGCTATGATCAGGGAGGGCTCTACAATGAGCAGTTCTTC. The chain carries TRBV7-8 and TRBJ2-1; TRBD2 aligns across 7 bases. The V segment lost 4 bases and the J segment 3 bases; nucleotides outside the gene matches: 9. CDR1 and CDR2 from the germline V gene are SGHVS and FQNEAQ. The CDR3 runs to 16 residues.